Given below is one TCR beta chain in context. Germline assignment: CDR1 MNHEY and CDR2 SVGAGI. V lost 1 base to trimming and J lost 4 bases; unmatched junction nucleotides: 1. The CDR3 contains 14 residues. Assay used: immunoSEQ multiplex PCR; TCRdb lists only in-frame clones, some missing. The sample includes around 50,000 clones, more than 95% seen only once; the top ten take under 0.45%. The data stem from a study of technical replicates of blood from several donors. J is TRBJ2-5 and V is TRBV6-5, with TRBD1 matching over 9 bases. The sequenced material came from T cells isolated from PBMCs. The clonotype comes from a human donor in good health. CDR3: CASSYWTGVETQYF. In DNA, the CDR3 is TGTGCCAGCAGTTACTGGACAGGGGTAGAGACCCAGTACTTC.